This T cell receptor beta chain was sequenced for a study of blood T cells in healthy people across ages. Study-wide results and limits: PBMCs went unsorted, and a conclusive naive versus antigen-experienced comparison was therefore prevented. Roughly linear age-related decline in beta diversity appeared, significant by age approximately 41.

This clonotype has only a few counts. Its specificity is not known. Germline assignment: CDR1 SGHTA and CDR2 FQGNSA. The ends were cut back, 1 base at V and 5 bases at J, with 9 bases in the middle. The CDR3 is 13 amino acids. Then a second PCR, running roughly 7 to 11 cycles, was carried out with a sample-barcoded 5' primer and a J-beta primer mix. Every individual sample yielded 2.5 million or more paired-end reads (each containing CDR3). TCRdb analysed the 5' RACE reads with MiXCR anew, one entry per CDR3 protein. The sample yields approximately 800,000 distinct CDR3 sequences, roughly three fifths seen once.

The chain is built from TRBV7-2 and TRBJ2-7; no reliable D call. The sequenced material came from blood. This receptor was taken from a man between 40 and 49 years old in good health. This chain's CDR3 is CASSLGFSDEQYF. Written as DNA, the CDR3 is TGTGCCAGCAGCTTAGGTTTTTCCGACGAGCAGTACTTC. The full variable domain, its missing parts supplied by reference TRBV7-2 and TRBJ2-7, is GAGVSQSPSNKVTEKGKDVELRCDPISGHTALYWYRQSLGQGLEFLIYFQGNSAPDKSGLPSDRFSAERTGGSVSTLTIQRTQQEDSAVYLCASSLGFSDEQYFGPGTRLTVT.